One and the same sample provided the 2 T cell receptor beta chains below, sequenced in a study of blood T cell repertoires in COVID-19. Sequenced by immunoSEQ multiplex PCR; TCRdb stores in-frame clones only, minus some. The sample lists 230,000 or so clones; more than 80% were seen once. Specimen: PBMCs or T cells enriched from blood (not recorded which). Every receptor here comes from a woman aged 40 to 50 with acute COVID-19.

The chain couples TRBV3-1 (or the pseudogene TRBV3-2) to TRBJ1-1; D might be TRBD1 (5 bases). CDR1 and CDR2 (germline): LGHDT, YNNKEL (reference sequence). The CDR3 has 17 residues. The germline V and J ends were trimmed by 5 bases and 0 bases, with 19 bases remaining between them. CDR3: CASSKGIGGLMNTEAFF. CDR3 nucleotide sequence: TGTGCCAGCAGCAAGGGGATAGGTGGCCTTATGAACACTGAAGCTTTCTTT.

The chain joins TRBV12-3 or TRBV12-4 to TRBJ1-1; D remains ambiguous. V lost 8 bases, J lost 1 base, and 8 bases lay in between. This CDR3 has 12 residues. The DNA for the CDR3 is TGTGCCAGCTTTAGCGGGAACACTGAAGCTTTCTTT. Translating it yields CASFSGNTEAFF.